These 21 T cell receptor beta chains were all obtained from the same sample, sequenced in a study of cytomegalovirus exposure and HLA in healthy donors. It was with 60 Vbeta and 13 Jbeta primers that the PCR ran. The method was immunoSEQ multiplex PCR; TCRdb's version includes in-frame clones alone and lacks a portion of them. The sample totals 80,000 or so clones. The specimen was PBMCs. These receptors came from a middle-aged man in good health and CMV-seropositive.

The gene calls are TRBV19 and TRBJ1-1; 8 bases agree with TRBD1. Germline lookup yields CDR1 LNHDA and CDR2 SQIVND (reference sequence). Trimming cost V 5 bases and J 0 bases; bases outside gene matches: 5. This CDR3 comprises 15 residues. The CDR3, as DNA: TGTGCCAGTAGTGGGACAGGAAATATGAACACTGAAGCTTTCTTT. Protein: CASSGTGNMNTEAFF. The full variable domain, with the rest looked up from reference TRBV19 and TRBJ1-1, is DGGITQSPKYLFRKEGQNVTLSCEQNLNHDAMYWYRQDPGQGLRLIYYSQIVNDFQKGDIAEGYSVSREKKESFPLTVTSAQKNPTAFYLCASSGTGNMNTEAFFGQGTRLTVV.

The rearrangement links TRBV6-4 to TRBJ2-4, with TRBD1 matching 9 bases. The germline gives CDR1 MRHNA, CDR2 SNTAGT. This CDR3 is 13 amino acids long. J gave up 10 bases and V 3 bases, and 4 bases lay outside the gene matches. Here the CDR3 reads CASSEGGTGIQYF. CDR3 in DNA: TGTGCCAGCAGTGAGGGCGGGACAGGGATTCAGTACTTC.

The V call is TRBV5-1, the J call TRBJ1-2; 7 nucleotides align to TRBD1. The germline gives CDR1 SGHRS, CDR2 YFSETQ. This CDR3 has 11 amino acids. With 8 bases clipped from V and 7 bases from J, the junction kept 5 bases outside the gene matches. The CDR3 DNA is TGCGCCAGTACTTCAGGGGGTGGCTACACCTTC. This translates into CASTSGGGYTF.

The V gene is TRBV5-1, the J gene TRBJ1-2; 9 bases agree with TRBD1. The CDR3 covers 15 residues. V lost 0 bases to trimming and J lost 8 bases; unmatched junction nucleotides: 8. Germline CDR1 and CDR2: SGHRS and YFSETQ. CDR3 coding DNA: TGCGCCAGCAGCTTGGCCGGGACAGGGTCCAGGGGCTACACCTTC. It encodes CASSLAGTGSRGYTF.

The V and J genes are TRBV5-1 and TRBJ2-3; 12 bases agree with TRBD1. Germline V CDR1 and CDR2: SGHRS, YFSETQ. V was clipped by 3 bases and J by 3 bases; unmatched bases: 8. The CDR3 covers 17 residues. The CDR3 protein is CASSSGQGAIRTDTQYF. DNA for the CDR3: TGCGCCAGCAGCTCGGGACAGGGGGCGATAAGGACAGATACGCAGTATTTT.

The V gene is TRBV18, the J gene TRBJ2-3, with 9 bases lining up with TRBD2. Germline loops: CDR1 KGHSH, CDR2 LQKENI. The V gene end was trimmed by 3 bases and the J gene end by 2 bases; junction bases not matched to a gene: 9. The CDR3 runs 17 residues. The CDR3 sequence is CASSPEGAGGFTDTQYF. DNA of the CDR3: TGTGCCAGCTCACCCGAGGGAGCGGGAGGTTTCACAGATACGCAGTATTTT.

The rearrangement links TRBV5-8 to TRBJ2-7; TRBD2 matches 8 bases. The germline gives CDR1 SGHTS, CDR2 YDEGEE. Trimming took 2 bases from V and 0 from J; bases not matched to a gene: 13. The CDR3 spans 18 residues. This chain's CDR3 is CASSLSGGLAGLSYEQYF. The CDR3 region has the DNA TGTGCCAGCAGCTTAAGTGGTGGATTAGCGGGACTCTCCTACGAGCAGTACTTC.

The CDR3 nucleotides read TGTGCCAGTAGTCTCCGGGTCCTCAGGAGGGACACTGAAGCTTTCTTT. It is translated as CASSLRVLRRDTEAFF. This chain connects TRBV19 to TRBJ1-1; D remains ambiguous. Germline V gene lookup returns CDR1 LNHDA and CDR2 SQIVND (reference sequence). With 5 bases removed from V and 3 bases from J, the gap between germline ends came to 19 bases. CDR3 length equals 16 residues. The whole variable domain, remainder taken from reference TRBV19 and TRBJ1-1, is DGGITQSPKYLFRKEGQNVTLSCEQNLNHDAMYWYRQDPGQGLRLIYYSQIVNDFQKGDIAEGYSVSREKKESFPLTVTSAQKNPTAFYLCASSLRVLRRDTEAFFGQGTRLTVV.

The chain joins TRBV5-1 to TRBJ1-1; 7 nucleotides match TRBD1. With V trimmed by 7 bases and J by 1 base, 10 bases remained unmatched. This CDR3 has 15 amino acids. Germline loops: CDR1 SGHRS, CDR2 YFSETQ. CDR3 sequence: CASQLYTGANTEAFF. In DNA form, the CDR3 reads TGCGCCAGCCAATTATACACAGGGGCGAACACTGAAGCTTTCTTT.

The V gene is TRBV14, the J gene TRBJ1-3; the D is unclear. Germline V gene sequence: CDR1 SGHDN, CDR2 FVKESK. The CDR3 runs to 15 residues. V lost 0 bases, J lost 5 bases, and 11 bases lay in between. CDR3 bases: TGTGCCAGCAGCCAAGATATAACGGTCCGAAACACCATATATTTT. As protein: CASSQDITVRNTIYF.

This sequence joins TRBV7-2 and TRBJ2-3; 7 nucleotides line up with TRBD2. The V gene's germline CDR1 is SGHTA and CDR2 FQGNSA. The CDR3 contains 16 residues. Trimming removed 5 bases from V and 2 bases from J; junction bases left unmatched: 10. The CDR3 region is CASSLLGGSSTDTQYF. Written as DNA, the CDR3 is TGTGCCAGCAGCCTTCTTGGCGGGAGCTCCACAGATACGCAGTATTTT. Together with reference TRBV7-2 and TRBJ2-3, the CDR3 gives the full variable domain: GAGVSQSPSNKVTEKGKDVELRCDPISGHTALYWYRQSLGQGLEFLIYFQGNSAPDKSGLPSDRFSAERTGGSVSTLTIQRTQQEDSAVYLCASSLLGGSSTDTQYFGPGTRLTVL.

The rearrangement links TRBV7-6 to TRBJ1-1; 7 bases fit TRBD1. The CDR3 loop spans 13 amino acids. J gave up 4 bases and V 2 bases, and 1 base lay outside the gene matches. Looked up from germline, CDR1 is SGHVS and CDR2 is FNYEAQ. Here the CDR3 reads CASSLNRGTEAFF. CDR3 coding DNA: TGTGCCAGCAGCTTAAACAGGGGCACTGAAGCTTTCTTT.

CDR3 sequence (DNA): TGTGCCAGTAGTAAAAGGAGGGGGCGCTCCGATGAAAAACTGTTTTTT. Amino acids: CASSKRRGRSDEKLFF. The chain uses TRBV19 and TRBJ1-4; 7 nucleotides align to TRBD1. The CDR3 has 16 residues. In germline, CDR1 is LNHDA, CDR2 SQIVND (reference sequence). V shed 4 bases and J 6 bases; nucleotides not matched to a gene: 11. Filled out from reference TRBV19 and TRBJ1-4, the complete variable domain reads DGGITQSPKYLFRKEGQNVTLSCEQNLNHDAMYWYRQDPGQGLRLIYYSQIVNDFQKGDIAEGYSVSREKKESFPLTVTSAQKNPTAFYLCASSKRRGRSDEKLFFGSGTQLSVL.

The chain combines TRBV5-1 with TRBJ1-5; TRBD1 might be the D (5 bases). V was clipped by 0 bases and J by 0 bases, with 13 bases between them. CDR3 size: 17 residues. Germline loops: CDR1 SGHRS, CDR2 YFSETQ. The CDR3 sequence: CASSLETDPYSNQPQHF. CDR3 coding DNA: TGCGCCAGCAGCTTGGAGACAGATCCGTATAGCAATCAGCCCCAGCATTTT.

The rearrangement links TRBV6-5 to TRBJ1-1; 8 bases map to TRBD1. The V gene's germline CDR1 is MNHEY and CDR2 SVGAGI. This CDR3 region has 14 residues. The J segment lost 2 bases and the V segment lost 2 bases, leaving 1 base of the junction unmatched. The CDR3 sequence is CASSYGTGNTEAFF. The CDR3 DNA is TGTGCCAGCAGTTACGGGACAGGAAACACTGAAGCTTTCTTT.

This sequence joins TRBV4-1 and TRBJ2-7, with 10 bases matching TRBD1. The CDR3 covers 15 residues. Germline CDR1 MGHRA, CDR2 YSYEKL. The V gene end was trimmed by 5 bases and the J gene end by 3 bases; junction bases not matched to a gene: 7. The CDR3: CASSYPGQGFYEQYF. Written as DNA, the CDR3 is TGCGCCAGCAGCTATCCGGGACAGGGGTTCTACGAGCAGTACTTC.

J is TRBJ1-2 and V is TRBV5-1; TRBD1 matches 10 bases. V shed 2 bases, J shed 8 bases, and the junction held 3 bases outside the gene matches. CDR1 and CDR2 from the germline V gene are SGHRS and YFSETQ. The CDR3 length is 13 residues. Here the CDR3 reads CASSFGTGEGYTF. CDR3 sequence (DNA): TGCGCCAGCAGCTTTGGGACAGGGGAAGGCTACACCTTC.

The V and J genes are TRBV25-1 and TRBJ1-1; TRBD1 matches at 7 bases. V shed 7 bases, J shed 0 bases, and the junction held 8 bases outside the gene matches. The CDR3 is made up of 15 amino acids. CDR1 MGHDK and CDR2 SYGVNS come from the germline V gene. The CDR3 is CASKRGRGVNTEAFF. The CDR3, as DNA: TGTGCCAGCAAAAGGGGCAGGGGGGTGAACACTGAAGCTTTCTTT.

The V gene is TRBV2, the J gene TRBJ2-5; D is undetermined. The V gene lost 6 bases and the J gene lost 5 bases, with 7 bases spanning the gap. This CDR3 is 11 amino acids long. CDR1 and CDR2 from the germline V gene are SNHLY and FYNNEI. Written as DNA, the CDR3 is TGTGCCAGCAGCCCCGGGGAGACCCAGTACTTC. Amino acids: CASSPGETQYF. The complete variable domain, with remaining parts taken from reference TRBV2 and TRBJ2-5, reads EPEVTQTPSHQVTQMGQEVILRCVPISNHLYFYWYRQILGQKVEFLVSFYNNEISEKSEIFDDQFSVERPDGSNFTLKIRSTKLEDSAMYFCASSPGETQYFGPGTRLLVL.

J is TRBJ1-1 and V is TRBV18, with D uncertain. Deletions cut 5 bases from V and 1 base from J, with 5 bases between. Germline CDR1 is KGHSH and CDR2 is LQKENI. The CDR3 contains 12 residues. This CDR3 is CASSTANTEAFF. The DNA of the CDR3 is TGTGCCAGCTCAACAGCGAACACTGAAGCTTTCTTT.

This sequence joins TRBV7-8 and TRBJ2-3; TRBD2 agrees at 7 bases. With V trimmed by 6 bases and J by 4 bases, 7 bases remained unmatched. CDR3 size: 14 residues. The germline gives CDR1 SGHVS, CDR2 FQNEAQ. CDR3 loop: CASSLTSVADTQYF. In DNA, the CDR3 is TGTGCCAGCAGTCTTACTAGCGTCGCAGATACGCAGTATTTT.